This T cell receptor (beta chain) appears in the sequencing data of a study of T-cell memory formation after mild COVID-19. Study overall: TCR clusters mostly belonged to single donors. Study findings and constraints: Day 15 to 85 contracting clones showed balanced CD4/CD8; day 15 to 37 expanders favored CD4+.

TCRdb analysed the 5' RACE reads with MiXCR anew, one entry per CDR3 protein. Counted here are approximately 240,000 distinct CDR3 sequences, over 15% occurring once; the ten biggest clones make up approximately 3.4%. In its sample, this clonotype was seen many times. Antigen specificity is unknown. V lost 5 bases and J 1 base, leaving 10 bases between the germline ends. Germline V gene lookup returns CDR1 SGHRS and CDR2 YFSETQ. The CDR3 spans 14 residues. The gene calls are TRBV5-1 and TRBJ2-4; D is unresolved. The sequenced sample consisted of PBMCs or a T cell subset sorted from them (not recorded which). The source is a man aged 18 to 35 who had mild COVID-19 (a few samples of this study predate the infection). Cell type and time point are not known. The CDR3 DNA sequence: TGCGCCAGCAGAGAACCTACGGCCAAAAACATTCAGTACTTC. It specifies CASREPTAKNIQYF. Drawing the rest from reference TRBV5-1 and TRBJ2-4, the complete variable domain is KAGVTQTPRYLIKTRGQQVTLSCSPISGHRSVSWYQQTPGQGLQFLFEYFSETQRNKGNFPGRFSGRQFSNSRSEMNVSTLELGDSALYLCASREPTAKNIQYFGAGTRLSVL.